The next 17 T cell receptor beta chains were all read from a single sample in a study of cytomegalovirus exposure and HLA in healthy donors. PCR employed 60 Vbeta and 13 Jbeta primers. Sequencing used immunoSEQ multiplex PCR; TCRdb keeps in-frame clones, though not all of them. The sample has about 170,000 clones, about 76% seen once. Sequenced material: PBMCs. Every receptor here comes from a woman aged 18-35 years in good health and CMV-seropositive.

A word on this clone: At one of its ends the junction is not consistent with the germline gene, which may arise from a read error. The rearrangement joins TRBV27 to TRBJ2-7, with D unresolved. Germline lookup yields CDR1 MNHEY and CDR2 SMNVEV (reference sequence). The CDR3 extends over 14 amino acids. This CDR3 is CASSLGQPSYEQYF. The CDR3 nucleotides are TGTGCCAGCAGTTTAGGGCAGCCCTCCTATGAGCAGTACTTC.

The chain combines TRBV7-2 with TRBJ2-5; 8 bases align to TRBD1. J lost 3 bases, V lost 4 bases, and 10 bases had no gene match. Germline-derived CDR1 and CDR2 are SGHTA and FQGNSA. This CDR3 has 16 amino acids. CDR3 sequence (DNA): TGTGCCAGCAGCTCCAGGACAGGGAAAAGTAAAGAGACCCAGTACTTC. It encodes CASSSRTGKSKETQYF. Combining the CDR3 with reference TRBV7-2 and TRBJ2-5 gives the whole variable domain GAGVSQSPSNKVTEKGKDVELRCDPISGHTALYWYRQSLGQGLEFLIYFQGNSAPDKSGLPSDRFSAERTGGSVSTLTIQRTQQEDSAVYLCASSSRTGKSKETQYFGPGTRLLVL.

The V and J genes are TRBV27 and TRBJ2-6; a weak D match, TRBD1 (6 bases). The germline CDR1 and CDR2 sequences are MNHEY and SMNVEV (reference sequence). The CDR3 extends over 19 amino acids. V was shortened by 11 bases and J by 1 base, with 27 bases between the two germline ends. The CDR3 loop reads CAPPTLKTGLDSGANVLTF. The CDR3 DNA reads as TGTGCCCCACCCACACTGAAAACAGGGCTCGATTCTGGGGCCAACGTCCTGACTTTC.

V and J are TRBV4-3 and TRBJ1-2; D may be TRBD1 (5 bases). Germline CDR1 reads LGHNA; CDR2 reads YSLEER. Deletions cut 3 bases from V and 3 bases from J, with 20 bases between. The CDR3 is 17 residues long. CDR3 sequence (DNA): TGCGCCAGCAGCCAGGATGTTGGGGGGGGATACGACTATGGCTACACCTTC. The encoded protein is CASSQDVGGGYDYGYTF.

The J gene is TRBJ1-4, the V gene TRBV15; no definite D call. The length of the CDR3 is 13 residues. Germline V gene lookup returns CDR1 LNHNV and CDR2 YYDKDF (reference sequence). Deletions cut 0 bases from V and 7 bases from J, with 6 bases between. In nucleotides, the CDR3 is TGTGCCACCAGCAGAGATCTCGGTGAAAAACTGTTTTTT. Amino acids: CATSRDLGEKLFF. Full variable domain (remainder filled in from reference TRBV15 and TRBJ1-4): DAMVIQNPRYQVTQFGKPVTLSCSQTLNHNVMYWYQQKSSQAPKLLFHYYDKDFNNEADTPDNFQSRRPNTSFCFLDIRSPGLGDTAMYLCATSRDLGEKLFFGSGTQLSVL.

The CDR3 loop is CASSQTGQTEKLFF. CDR3 bases: TGCGCCAGCAGCCAAACAGGACAGACCGAAAAACTGTTTTTT. This chain connects TRBV4-1 to TRBJ1-4; TRBD1 might be the D (6 bases). Germline CDR1 and CDR2: MGHRA and YSYEKL. This CDR3 comprises 14 residues. V gave up 2 bases and J gave up 8 bases, with 12 bases separating them.

The V gene is TRBV5-1, the J gene TRBJ1-4, with 7 bases lining up with TRBD1. Unmatched junction bases numbered 6, after V lost 4 bases and J lost 0 bases. Germline CDR1 reads SGHRS; CDR2 reads YFSETQ. The length of the CDR3 is 16 residues. CDR3 bases: TGCGCCAGCAGCGTAACAGGGGATGCAACTAATGAAAAACTGTTTTTT. Translating it yields CASSVTGDATNEKLFF.

J is TRBJ1-4 and V is TRBV9; TRBD1 might be the D (6 bases). Germline values: CDR1 SGDLS, CDR2 YYNGEE. Trimming cost V 2 bases and J 6 bases, with 14 bases left between them. The CDR3 extends over 15 amino acids. In DNA form, the CDR3 reads TGTGCCAGCAGCGTTCAACAGGGTAGCGATGAAAAACTGTTTTTT. Protein product: CASSVQQGSDEKLFF.

V gene TRBV15 combines with J gene TRBJ1-1; 9 nucleotides line up with TRBD1. Germline V gene sequence: CDR1 LNHNV, CDR2 YYDKDF (reference sequence). The CDR3 runs to 16 residues. J was trimmed by 7 bases and V by 0 bases; bases with no gene match: 9. CDR3 bases: TGTGCCACCAGCAGAGACTTAGGGACAGGGTTTGATGAAGCTTTCTTT. It translates to CATSRDLGTGFDEAFF.

V is TRBV7-3 and J is TRBJ2-1, with D tentatively TRBD2 (6 bases). The ends were cut back, 5 bases at V and 0 bases at J, with 17 bases in the middle. CDR1 and CDR2 (germline): SGHTA, FQGTGA. This CDR3 has 17 amino acids. CDR3 nucleotide sequence: TGTGCCAGCAGCCGGGTCCACGGGGAGGCCTCCTACAATGAGCAGTTCTTC. Residues: CASSRVHGEASYNEQFF.

V and J are TRBV29-1 and TRBJ2-3; 13 positions match TRBD2. CDR3 size: 15 residues. The germline V gene encodes CDR1 SQVTM and CDR2 ANQGSEA. Trimming removed 6 bases from V and 3 bases from J; junction bases left unmatched: 6. The CDR3 DNA sequence: TGCAGCGTCATACTAGCGGGGGGGCGGACAGATACGCAGTATTTT. The encoded protein is CSVILAGGRTDTQYF.

The V and J genes are TRBV5-6 and TRBJ2-2; TRBD2 is a possible D gene (6 bases). V shed 0 bases and J shed 7 bases, with 13 bases lying between them. Germline lookup yields CDR1 SGHDT and CDR2 YYEEEE. The CDR3 consists of 15 residues. The CDR3 nucleotides read TGTGCCAGCAGCTTGGGGCGGGGTGTTATCGGGGAGCTGTTTTTT. Translation gives CASSLGRGVIGELFF.

A word on this clone: Other nucleotide sequences in the sample specify the same CDR3. The chain employs TRBV15 and TRBJ2-2, with D maybe TRBD1 (6 bases). Germline V gene data show CDR1 as LNHNV and CDR2 as YYDKDF (reference sequence). The CDR3 is 13 amino acids. V shed 8 bases and J shed 0 bases, with 7 bases lying between them. CDR3 nucleotides: TGTGCCACCGGGACACCGAACACCGGGGAGCTGTTTTTT. Translated, it gives CATGTPNTGELFF.

The chain employs TRBV9 and TRBJ2-2, with 8 bases identical to TRBD1. The V and J ends lost 3 bases and 9 bases, in that order; junction bases with no gene match: 10. Germline lookup yields CDR1 SGDLS and CDR2 YYNGEE. The CDR3 has 15 residues. CDR3 protein: CASSAQPGGLRELFF. The CDR3, as DNA: TGTGCCAGCAGCGCCCAACCAGGGGGCTTGAGGGAGCTGTTTTTT.

V gene TRBV28 combines with J gene TRBJ1-2; D gene ambiguous. The germline V and J ends were trimmed by 6 bases and 4 bases, with 9 bases remaining between them. This CDR3 has 12 residues. Germline V gene data show CDR1 as MDHEN and CDR2 as SYDVKM. The CDR3 DNA is TGTGCCAGCAGCCCGGCGGGCTATGGCTACACCTTC. Encoded protein: CASSPAGYGYTF.

J is TRBJ1-5 and V is TRBV5-5, with TRBD1 matching over 7 bases. V trimming: 4 bases; J trimming: 6 bases; junction bases outside the gene matches: 10. This CDR3 contains 15 residues. The germline gives CDR1 SGHKS, CDR2 YYEKEE (reference sequence). The CDR3: CASSPRQGPGQPQHF. The CDR3 region has the DNA TGTGCCAGCAGCCCTAGACAGGGCCCAGGTCAGCCCCAGCATTTT.

Remarks on this clone: At one end the junction does not follow the germline gene, possibly because of a read error. The sample contains more than one DNA sequence encoding this CDR3. The genes are TRBV7-9 and TRBJ1-2, with 9 positions matching TRBD1. The germline V gene encodes CDR1 SEHNR and CDR2 FQNEAQ (reference sequence). This CDR3 has 12 amino acids. The chain's CDR3 is CSSSLTGGGYTF. In DNA form, the CDR3 reads TGTTCCAGCAGCTTGACAGGGGGTGGCTACACCTTC.